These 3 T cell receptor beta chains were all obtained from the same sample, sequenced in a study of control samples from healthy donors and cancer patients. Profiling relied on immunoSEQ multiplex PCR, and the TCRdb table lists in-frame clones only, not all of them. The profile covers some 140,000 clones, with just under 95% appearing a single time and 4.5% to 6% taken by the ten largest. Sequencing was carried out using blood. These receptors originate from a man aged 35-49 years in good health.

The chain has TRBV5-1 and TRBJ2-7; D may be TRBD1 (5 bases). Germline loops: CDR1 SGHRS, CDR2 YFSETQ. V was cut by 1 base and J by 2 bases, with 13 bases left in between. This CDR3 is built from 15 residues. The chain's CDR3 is CASSLSDTNTYEQYF. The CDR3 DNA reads TGCGCCAGCAGCTTGTCGGACACCAACACCTACGAGCAGTACTTC.

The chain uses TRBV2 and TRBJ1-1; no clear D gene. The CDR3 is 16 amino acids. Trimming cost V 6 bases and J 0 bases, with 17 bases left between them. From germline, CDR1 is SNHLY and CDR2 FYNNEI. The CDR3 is CASSPIWTTVNTEAFF. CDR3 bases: TGTGCCAGCAGCCCCATTTGGACGACGGTGAACACTGAAGCTTTCTTT. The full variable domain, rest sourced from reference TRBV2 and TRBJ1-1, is EPEVTQTPSHQVTQMGQEVILRCVPISNHLYFYWYRQILGQKVEFLVSFYNNEISEKSEIFDDQFSVERPDGSNFTLKIRSTKLEDSAMYFCASSPIWTTVNTEAFFGQGTRLTVV.

Here the CDR3 DNA reads TGTGCCAGCAGCTTAGATGGGACAGCTAACTATGGCTACACCTTC. Encoded protein: CASSLDGTANYGYTF. The chain links TRBV11-2 to TRBJ1-2; 7 bases match TRBD1. The V gene end was trimmed by 0 bases and the J gene end by 0 bases; junction bases not matched to a gene: 1. The CDR3 runs 15 residues. Germline V gives CDR1 SGHAT, CDR2 FQNNGV. The full variable domain, its missing parts supplied by reference TRBV11-2 and TRBJ1-2, is EAGVAQSPRYKIIEKRQSVAFWCNPISGHATLYWYQQILGQGPKLLIQFQNNGVVDDSQLPKDRFSAERLKGVDSTLKIQPAKLEDSAVYLCASSLDGTANYGYTFGSGTRLTVV.